A selection of T cell receptor beta chains follows, all from one sample in a study of blood T cell repertoires in COVID-19. Libraries were prepared by immunoSEQ multiplex PCR; TCRdb keeps only in-frame clonotypes and omits some of them. Of about 97,000 clones listed, more than 75% are singletons. The sample consisted of peripheral blood. The receptor set was obtained from a human donor in a cohort sampled during active COVID-19. CDR3s include the opening cysteine and the closing phenylalanine or tryptophan. A D gene is named only where the DNA matches it firmly.

j_call	d_call	v_call	cdr3_aa
TRBJ2-3	TRBD2	TRBV28	CASTLSGGNTDTQYF
TRBJ1-1	-	TRBV19	CATRPRSTEAFF
TRBJ1-3	-	TRBV9	CASSVRGYSGNTIYF
TRBJ2-1	-	TRBV19	CASSIPGHSYNEQFF
TRBJ2-7	TRBD2	TRBV11-3	CASSPGLAGSYEQYF
TRBJ2-3	TRBD2	TRBV9	CASSVGTSGTADTQYF
TRBJ2-1	TRBD1	TRBV5-1	CASSWGQGWSGTYNEQFF
TRBJ2-2	TRBD2	TRBV24-1	CATSGELAGGPGDTGELFF
TRBJ2-2	-	TRBV7-8	CASTSQVLSTGELFF
TRBJ1-5	-	TRBV15	CATSRDVGRSNQPQHF
TRBJ1-6	-	TRBV6-5	CASSYTGPNSPLHF
TRBJ2-4	-	TRBV29-1	CSVDLLAKNIQYF
TRBJ2-7	TRBD2	TRBV28	CASSNGGLAGAYEQYF
TRBJ1-1	-	TRBV5-1	CASSLVQGGGTEAFF
TRBJ1-2	TRBD1	TRBV5-4	CASSFGDRGYYGYTF
TRBJ2-7	TRBD1	TRBV7-2	CASSYWTGGEQYF
TRBJ1-4	-	TRBV20-1	CSASEHNEKLFF
TRBJ1-1	-	TRBV27	CASSLIQGNTEAFF
TRBJ2-2	-	TRBV2	CASSEALTGELFF
TRBJ2-1	TRBD1	TRBV11-1	CASSPDRGLYNEQFF
TRBJ2-7	TRBD2	TRBV10-2	CASSERLAGAYEQYF
TRBJ1-2	-	TRBV27	CATRAGGGGYTF
TRBJ2-5	TRBD2	TRBV6-6	CASNSWASGEETQYF
TRBJ2-1	-	TRBV6-5	CASSPAGYSYNEQFF
TRBJ2-3	TRBD2	TRBV6-4	CATKRTSVSTDTQYF
TRBJ2-3	TRBD2	TRBV6-6	CASSYSRGGTDTQYF
TRBJ1-2	-	TRBV2	CASSAEGDGYGYTF
TRBJ1-2	TRBD1	TRBV2	CASRYTGGASGYTF
TRBJ1-2	TRBD1	TRBV28	CASLREDRARGYTF